Listed below are T cell receptor beta chains from one sample, sequenced in a study of cytomegalovirus exposure and HLA in healthy donors. TCRdb's table, derived via immunoSEQ multiplex PCR, lists solely in-frame clones and lacks some. This sample has about 200,000 clones, with 70% to 85% found just once. The source material was PBMCs. These receptors were taken from a boy under 10 years old in good health and CMV-seronegative. The CDR3 runs from the conserved cysteine through the conserved F or W. A D gene is named only where the DNA matches it firmly. The size entry is marked missing in some rows and otherwise reads once, few, many or a size class.

d_call j_call clone_size v_call cdr3_nt cdr3_aa
TRBD1 TRBJ1-2 NA TRBV2 TGTGCCAGCGGGGACAGGGCTAGGGATGGCTACACCTTC CASGDRARDGYTF
TRBD2 TRBJ2-2 NA TRBV7-9 TGTGCCAGCAGCCGACGACTAGCGGAGACCGGGGAGCTGTTTTTT CASSRRLAETGELFF
TRBD2 TRBJ2-7 NA TRBV4-2 TGTGCCAGCAGCCGCACAGCGGGGGGGCTGTACGAGCAGTACTTC CASSRTAGGLYEQYF
TRBD2 TRBJ2-7 NA TRBV4-2 TGTGCCAGCAGCCAAGAGTTGACTAGCGCCTCTTCCTACGAGCAGTACTTC CASSQELTSASSYEQYF
TRBD2 TRBJ2-1 NA TRBV5-1 TGCGCCAGCAGCCCACGGGGGGGCTCCTACAATGAGCAGTTCTTC CASSPRGGSYNEQFF
TRBD2 TRBJ2-7 few TRBV7-9 TGTGCCAGCAGCTCAGGACTAGCGGTACTCGAGCAGTACTTC CASSSGLAVLEQYF
NA TRBJ2-7 once TRBV4-3 TGCGCCAGCAGCCAAGGTCGCTCCTACGAGCAGTACTTC CASSQGRSYEQYF
NA TRBJ2-7 NA TRBV11-2 TGTGCCAGCAGCTTCTCGAACCCTCTTGAGGAGCAGTACTTC CASSFSNPLEEQYF
TRBD1 TRBJ1-2 NA TRBV6-1 TGTGCCAGCGGACGACAGGGGTATGGCTACACCTTC CASGRQGYGYTF
TRBD1 TRBJ1-1 few TRBV6-1 TGTGCCAGCAGTCTGACAGGGCGCAGTACTGAAGCTTTCTTT CASSLTGRSTEAFF
NA TRBJ1-3 NA TRBV6-5 TGTGCCAGCAGTTACACCTGGACAGTTGGAAACACCATATATTTT CASSYTWTVGNTIYF
TRBD1 TRBJ2-7 NA TRBV7-9 TGTGCCAGCAGCGGACCGGGACAGAACTACGAGCAGTACTTC CASSGPGQNYEQYF
NA TRBJ2-1 NA TRBV5-1 TGCGCCAGCAGCGGGGGGGCCGTATTAGATGAGCAGTTCTTC CASSGGAVLDEQFF
NA TRBJ2-2 few TRBV18 TGTGCCAGCTCCCCAAGGGAAGCGGGCCCCACCGGGGAGCTGTTTTTT CASSPREAGPTGELFF
TRBD1 TRBJ1-1 NA TRBV5-4 TGTGCCAGCAGCTTGAAAATCATGACAGGGTCGAACACTGAAGCTTTCTTT CASSLKIMTGSNTEAFF
TRBD1 TRBJ1-1 NA TRBV5-4 TGTGCCAGCAGCTCCGGACAGGGCAAAGCTTTCTTT CASSSGQGKAFF
NA TRBJ2-5 NA TRBV5-6 TGTGCCAGCAGCTTGATCTCAGAGACCCAGTACTTC CASSLISETQYF
TRBD1 TRBJ2-1 NA TRBV9 TGTGCCAGCAGCGTCTGGGACAGGGACAATGAGCAGTTCTTC CASSVWDRDNEQFF
TRBD1 TRBJ2-7 few TRBV9 TGTGCCAGCAGCCCGACGGGACAGAGCTACGAGCAGTACTTC CASSPTGQSYEQYF
NA TRBJ2-5 once TRBV6-1 TGTGCCAGCAGGTACCGGACTGGGGTTGTGGAGACCCAGTACTTC CASRYRTGVVETQYF
TRBD2 TRBJ2-5 NA TRBV6-4 TGTGCCAGCAACCGGGGGGGGGAATCACTCTCCGGAGAGACCCAGTACTTC CASNRGGESLSGETQYF
NA TRBJ1-1 few TRBV7-2 TGTGCCAGCAGCTTACCAGGGGTCACTGAAGCTTTCTTT CASSLPGVTEAFF
NA TRBJ1-5 once TRBV7-9 TGTGCCAGCAGCTTAGCCCAAAACGGGGAGCCCCAGCATTTT CASSLAQNGEPQHF
NA TRBJ2-5 NA TRBV7-9 TGTGCCAGCAGCGGGCCGCAGGGTGGAGGGGAGACCCAGTACTTC CASSGPQGGGETQYF
TRBD1 TRBJ1-6 NA TRBV6-1 TGTGCCACCTTGAGCGGACAGGGGACCTCACCCCTCCACTTT CATLSGQGTSPLHF
NA TRBJ1-4 NA TRBV9 TGTGCCAGCAGCGAAAGGGGTTGGTCTGAAAAACTGTTTTTT CASSERGWSEKLFF
TRBD2 TRBJ2-2 NA TRBV6-1 TGTGCCAGCAGGGGACTAGCGGTAAACACCGGGGAGCTGTTTTTT CASRGLAVNTGELFF
NA TRBJ1-2 NA TRBV20-1 TGCAGTGCTTTGGACATCTATGGCTACACCTTC CSALDIYGYTF
NA TRBJ2-3 NA TRBV7-9 TGTGCCAGCAGCCCGGTTGTGCGGGTTACGGATACGCAGTATTTT CASSPVVRVTDTQYF
NA TRBJ1-2 NA TRBV20-1 TGCAGTGCTCCCTTGGGGGGAGGCTACACCTTC CSAPLGGGYTF
TRBD1 TRBJ1-1 NA TRBV7-9 TGTGCCAGCAGCGCAGGGGGCGGGGGGGGGCCCGCTGAAGCTTTCTTT CASSAGGGGGPAEAFF
TRBD2 TRBJ2-5 NA TRBV9 TGTGCCAGCAGCGTAGCTTCCTCACTAGCGGAGACCCAGTACTTC CASSVASSLAETQYF
NA TRBJ2-2 once TRBV7-6 TGTGCCAGCAGCTTAGCCCTAGGGGCCGGGGAGCTGTTTTTT CASSLALGAGELFF
TRBD2 TRBJ2-7 NA TRBV2 TGTGCCAGCAGTGACGCGGGGGGATCCTACGAGCAGTACTTC CASSDAGGSYEQYF
NA TRBJ1-5 NA TRBV7-8 TGTGCCAGCAGCTCCTACAGGGATCAGCCCCAGCATTTT CASSSYRDQPQHF
NA TRBJ1-6 NA TRBV7-2 TGTGCCAGCAGCGCACCAGGCGCCCCAGGCTCACCCCTCCACTTT CASSAPGAPGSPLHF
NA TRBJ2-1 NA TRBV7-2 TGTGCCAGCAGCTTAGCGGGGCATGAGCAGTTCTTC CASSLAGHEQFF
NA TRBJ1-1 NA TRBV6-6 TGTGCCAGCAGTTACGAGATTGCACCGAACACTGAAGCTTTCTTT CASSYEIAPNTEAFF
TRBD2 TRBJ2-3 few TRBV9 TGTGCCAGCAGCGTAACTGCGGGGGACGATACGCAGTATTTT CASSVTAGDDTQYF
NA TRBJ1-5 few TRBV19 TGTGCCAGTAGTATCCACGCCCCGGGCGGGAGCAATCAGCCCCAGCATTTT CASSIHAPGGSNQPQHF